This entry concerns a single TCR beta chain. The source of the sample is a study of blood T cell repertoires in COVID-19. The wider study: COVID-19 samples, acute and convalescent, were from the United States, Italy and Spain. Nucleic acid was either cDNA or gDNA, and it came from T cells, B-cell-depleted T cells, or PBMCs.

Study processing details: Reference gene primer amplification in the assay estimated nucleated cell counts. Repertoires were generated with immunoSEQ multiplex PCR, while TCRdb's copy carries only in-frame clones and drops some. Clonal size and the V and J genes are those of that table, whereas D and trimming came from the DNA. The sample includes approximately 360,000 clones, around 92% of them seen just once. The CDR3 has 17 amino acids. V trimming: 1 base; J trimming: 0 bases; junction bases outside the gene matches: 4. Germline CDR1 and CDR2: MDHEN and SYDVKM. The material sequenced was peripheral blood. The sequence was obtained from a man aged 35 to 55 with acute or convalescent COVID-19. The chain carries TRBV28 and TRBJ2-5; 11 bases are shared with TRBD1. CDR3 sequence reads: CASSLSRDRGYQETQYF. The CDR3, as DNA: TGTGCCAGCAGTTTATCCCGGGACAGGGGGTACCAAGAGACCCAGTACTTC.